This TCR beta chain derives from a study of blood T cells in healthy people across ages. Findings and limits, study-wide: Both higher diversity and more naive CD4+ cells marked long-lived donors when set against aged donors.

To note about this clonotype: Its antigen is not identified.

All donors came from Russia, were Caucasian and healthy, and spanned ages roughly 6 to 100. A J-beta primer mix and a sample-barcoded 5' primer were used in a second PCR of roughly 7 to 12 cycles. In TCRdb, the 5' RACE reads were re-called with MiXCR into one record per CDR3 protein. Here the sample spans some 780,000 distinct CDR3 sequences, roughly three fifths being singletons. Sequencing was carried out using blood. This receptor was identified in a man in his forties in good health.

Here the CDR3 DNA reads TGTGCCAGCAGCTTCAGTTGGGGTAGAACAGATACGCAGTATTTT. Amino acid sequence: CASSFSWGRTDTQYF. The chain carries TRBV5-5 and TRBJ2-3; D is undetermined. The V end lost 2 bases, the J end lost 3 bases, and 13 bases lay between the germline ends. From germline, CDR1 is SGHKS and CDR2 YYEKEE (reference sequence). This CDR3 is 15 amino acids long.